This TCR beta chain was identified in a study of T cells in Graves' hyperthyroidism and ophthalmopathy. Turning to the study itself: The authors collected peripheral blood at initial diagnosis, before any treatment.

Regions amplified from RNA transcripts were the TCR beta CDR3 regions. First-round RT-PCR targeting the TCR CDR3 was performed with the HTBI primer set. TCRdb itself ran the multiplex PCR reads through MiXCR, one entry per CDR3 protein. The sample lists fewer than 850,000 distinct CDR3 sequences, approximately 15% occurring once. Regarding the study as a whole: Among clonotypes expanded in thyroid above 0.001, most were also found in blood.

Remarks on this clonotype: Its antigen is as yet unknown.

The length of the CDR3 is 15 residues. Germline V lookup: CDR1 MDHEN, CDR2 SYDVKM. V lost 6 bases to trimming and J lost 5 bases, with 14 bases between them. This TCR was sampled from a man aged 45-65 years with Graves' hyperthyroidism. Input material: blood. The chain joins TRBV28 to TRBJ1-6; tentative D call: TRBD1 (6 bases). The CDR3 spells CASRDAGANNSPLHF. CDR3 coding DNA: TGTGCCAGCAGAGATGCAGGGGCAAATAATTCACCCCTCCACTTT.